This T cell receptor beta chain was sequenced in a study of technical replicates of blood from several donors. Germline V gene lookup returns CDR1 SNHLY and CDR2 FYNNEI. The CDR3 is 13 amino acids. Trimming removed 9 bases at V and 9 bases at J, with 20 bases between. The method was immunoSEQ multiplex PCR; TCRdb's version includes in-frame clones alone and lacks a portion of them. The top ten hold more than 0.25% of the sample, which has tens of thousands of clones, less than 98% seen once. Sequenced sample: T cells isolated from PBMCs. The sequence derives from a human donor in good health. The chain has TRBV2 and TRBJ1-2; D ambiguous. As DNA, the CDR3 is TGTGCCAGGACGAGCCGGGAGAGGAGTAGCTACACCTTC. Residues: CARTSRERSSYTF.